This T cell receptor beta chain was captured by sequencing in a study of T-cell memory formation after mild COVID-19. Study overall: Clusters were largely donor specific.

Many counts were recorded for this clonotype. In TCRdb, the 5' RACE reads were re-called with MiXCR into one record per CDR3 protein. The profile shows around 340,000 distinct CDR3 sequences, roughly an eighth of them singletons. Trimming shortened V by 0 bases and J by 5 bases, and 16 bases separated the two germline ends. The V gene's germline CDR1 is LGHNA and CDR2 YNFKEQ. The CDR3 runs to 16 residues. V is TRBV4-2 and J is TRBJ2-5; D is possibly TRBD2 (5 bases). This sequence was found in a man younger than 35 who had mild COVID-19 (a few samples of this study predate the infection). Cell type and time point are not known. Specimen: PBMCs or a T cell subset sorted from them (not recorded which). This CDR3 is CASSQDAAASGETQYF. For the CDR3, the DNA is TGTGCCAGCAGCCAAGATGCAGCGGCCTCCGGGGAGACCCAGTACTTC.